Listed here is a single T cell receptor (beta chain). Its antigen is still unknown. The data derive from a study of shared clonotypes between healthy human individuals. Study-wide points: Some naive CD4 clonotypes, roughly 5%, turned up in common across a few donors.

Data came from immunoSEQ multiplex PCR; TCRdb stores just in-frame clones and leaves some out. The data contain around 2,000,000 clones, about 95% of them singletons. The CDR3 sequence is 15 residues long. The V gene lost 0 bases and the J gene lost 2 bases, with 11 bases spanning the gap. Looked up from germline, CDR1 is LNHDA and CDR2 is SQIVND (reference sequence). CD45RO negativity and positive selection for CCR7 defined naive CD8 cells, a population that excluded terminally differentiated effector memory CD45RA+ cells. Sequencing was carried out using naive CD8+ T cells sorted from blood. The rearrangement links TRBV19 to TRBJ2-7; D is undetermined. The TCR originated in a man younger than 30 in good health. The CDR3 here is CASSIEAGLAYEQYF. As DNA, the CDR3 is TGTGCCAGTAGTATAGAGGCAGGTCTAGCCTACGAGCAGTACTTC.